At least ten counts were recorded for the clone carrying this TCR beta chain. The antigen is undetermined. Using its own MiXCR run on the 5' RACE reads, TCRdb lists one record per CDR3 protein. This table holds approximately 100,000 distinct CDR3 sequences, roughly 8.3% found once. The CDR3 contains 16 residues. V was pared by 2 bases and J by 3 bases, with 8 bases of the junction left unmatched. Germline V gene data show CDR1 as SGHVS and CDR2 as FQNEAQ. The source of the sample is a study of CD8 T cells in ankylosing spondylitis. The study's findings and limits: There were earlier reports of some motif variants in reactive arthritis synovial fluid and blood.

This TCR was sampled from a male donor with ankylosing spondylitis or in good health (not recorded which). The chain recombines TRBV7-8 with TRBJ2-7; the match to TRBD1 covers 9 bases. The sequenced sample consisted of blood, either unsorted or a sorted T cell fraction (not recorded which). The CDR3, as DNA: TGTGCCAGCAGCTTAACCGGGACAGGGTTTGACTACGAGCAGTACTTC. Residues: CASSLTGTGFDYEQYF.